This T cell receptor beta chain was obtained from a study of OX40 agonist ivuxolimab in advanced cancers. Using immunoSEQ multiplex PCR, the repertoire was profiled, and TCRdb retains in-frame clones only, with some absent. The data contain about 64,000 clones, more than 85% of them seen just once; the ten biggest clones take up almost 0.45%. Baseline, cycle 4 day 1, and cycle 7 day 1 were the blood sampling points. V lost 0 bases and J lost 7, with 12 bases in between. The CDR3 is 14 residues long. In germline, CDR1 is MNHEY, CDR2 SVGAGI. The V and J genes are TRBV6-5 and TRBJ2-5; possibly TRBD2 for D (5 bases). The sequenced sample was CD4+ or CD8+ T cells sorted from blood, obtained in a trial of the OX40 agonist ivuxolimab. The TCR originated in an adult with an advanced solid tumor such as melanoma, head and neck, liver or kidney cancer. The CDR3 DNA is TGTGCCAGCAGTTACTCGATCGGGGTTCGGACCCAGTACTTC. It is translated as CASSYSIGVRTQYF.